Listed below are T cell receptor beta chains from one sample, sequenced in a study of response to subunit inactivated influenza vaccine. TCRdb reprocessed the RT-PCR reads with MiXCR, giving one entry per CDR3 protein. The sample has about 170,000 distinct CDR3 sequences, roughly 10% seen once; the top ten hold approximately 35%. The sequencing here drew on CD8+ T cells sorted from PBMCs, taken 23 to 25 months after vaccination. The receptor source for this set is a man aged 50 to 69 who received an inactivated influenza vaccine. Both conserved end residues are part of each CDR3. Fields, in order: CDR3 protein, CDR3 DNA, J gene, clone size, D gene, V gene. The D gene is left open where the match is weak. Where a row states a size, it is once, few, many or the class of an expanded clone; other rows omit it.

CDR3 protein: CASSPFPAGPQHF
CDR3 DNA: TGTGCCAGCAGCCCCTTTCCCGCTGGGCCCCAGCATTTT
J gene: TRBJ1-5
clone size: many
D gene: -
V gene: TRBV12-3/TRBV12-4

CDR3 protein: CATSRRRGSNYGYTF
CDR3 DNA: TGTGCCACCAGCAGACGCCGGGGCTCAAACTATGGCTACACCTTC
J gene: TRBJ1-2
clone size: many
D gene: -
V gene: TRBV15

CDR3 protein: CASSRYTGGTGELFF
CDR3 DNA: TGTGCCAGCAGCCGTTACACAGGGGGCACCGGGGAGCTGTTTTTT
J gene: TRBJ2-2
clone size: -
D gene: TRBD1
V gene: TRBV6-1

CDR3 protein: CASPPSGYNTDTQYF
CDR3 DNA: TGTGCCAGCCCTCCCAGCGGGTATAACACAGATACGCAGTATTTT
J gene: TRBJ2-3
clone size: -
D gene: -
V gene: TRBV7-9

CDR3 protein: CASSYSGQQGIRSYEQYF
CDR3 DNA: TGTGCCAGCAGTTACTCCGGTCAACAGGGGATTCGGTCCTACGAGCAGTACTTC
J gene: TRBJ2-7
clone size: few
D gene: TRBD1
V gene: TRBV6-2/TRBV6-3

CDR3 protein: CASSTWTGDGQSQFF
CDR3 DNA: TGTGCCAGTAGTACATGGACAGGGGACGGTCAAAGCCAGTTCTTC
J gene: TRBJ2-1
clone size: many
D gene: TRBD1
V gene: TRBV19

CDR3 protein: CASSLAVQGTDTQYF
CDR3 DNA: TGTGCCAGCAGTTTAGCGGTTCAGGGCACAGATACGCAGTATTTT
J gene: TRBJ2-3
clone size: few
D gene: -
V gene: TRBV12-3/TRBV12-4

CDR3 protein: CASSSLSGSADTQYF
CDR3 DNA: TGTGCCAGCAGCTCACTTAGCGGGAGCGCAGATACGCAGTATTTT
J gene: TRBJ2-3
clone size: -
D gene: TRBD2
V gene: TRBV7-9

CDR3 protein: CATPRSAGGGNEQFF
CDR3 DNA: TGTGCCACGCCCAGATCAGCGGGAGGAGGCAATGAGCAGTTCTTC
J gene: TRBJ2-1
clone size: many
D gene: TRBD2
V gene: TRBV2

CDR3 protein: CASSPIGVTEAFF
CDR3 DNA: TGTGCCAGCAGCCCCATTGGGGTCACTGAAGCTTTCTTT
J gene: TRBJ1-1
clone size: -
D gene: -
V gene: TRBV7-8